Listed here are 20 T cell receptor beta chains from one sample, sequenced in a study of shared clonotypes between healthy human individuals. The method was immunoSEQ multiplex PCR; TCRdb's version includes in-frame clones alone and lacks a portion of them. The sample lists 300,000 or so clones, approximately 79% occurring once. Sequencing was done on a sample of memory CD4+ T cells sorted from blood. Subset here: CD45RA-negative fraction. All receptors derive from a man under 40 in good health.

The chain links TRBV4-2 to TRBJ2-1; 8 bases map to TRBD2. The CDR3 has 15 amino acids. The germline CDR1 and CDR2 sequences are LGHNA and YNFKEQ. J gave up 4 bases and V 5 bases, and 7 bases lay outside the gene matches. CDR3 bases: TGTGCCAGCAGCGGACGCGGGGGGCAATACAATGAGCAGTTCTTC. It specifies CASSGRGGQYNEQFF.

This clone was seen at least ten times. The V call is TRBV6-4, the J call TRBJ2-1; 12 bases agree with TRBD2. With V trimmed by 0 bases and J by 6 bases, 0 bases remained unmatched. This CDR3 contains 15 residues. CDR1 MRHNA and CDR2 SNTAGT come from the germline V gene. The CDR3 spells CASSDSTSGSNEQFF. The CDR3 DNA reads TGTGCCAGCAGTGACTCGACTAGCGGGAGCAATGAGCAGTTCTTC.

DNA for the CDR3: TGTGCCAGTAGTACCGGGACAGGGTTCCACAATGAGCAGTTCTTC. Translated: CASSTGTGFHNEQFF. The J gene is TRBJ2-1, the V gene TRBV19; 9 bases line up with TRBD1. The CDR3 runs to 15 residues. Unmatched junction bases numbered 6, after V lost 4 bases and J lost 5 bases. Germline assignment: CDR1 LNHDA and CDR2 SQIVND (reference sequence).

The chain recombines TRBV11-3 with TRBJ1-1; the match to TRBD1 covers 7 bases. CDR1 SGHNT and CDR2 YENEEA come from the germline V gene. The CDR3 sequence is 12 residues long. V gave up 5 bases and J gave up 8 bases; unmatched junction bases: 5. The CDR3 protein is CASSGPDREAFF. The CDR3, as DNA: TGTGCCAGCAGCGGACCGGACAGGGAAGCTTTCTTT. Supplemented by reference TRBV11-3 and TRBJ1-1, the full variable domain reads EAGVVQSPRYKIIEKKQPVAFWCNPISGHNTLYWYLQNLGQGPELLIRYENEEAVDDSQLPKDRFSAERLKGVDSTLKIQPAELGDSAVYLCASSGPDREAFFGQGTRLTVV.

The V and J genes are TRBV18 and TRBJ2-1, with no clear D. Deletions cut 2 bases from V and 8 bases from J, with 13 bases between. This CDR3 is 14 amino acids long. Germline CDR1 and CDR2: KGHSH and LQKENI. CDR3 coding DNA: TGTGCCAGCTCACCAATGCACACCAGCGATGAGCAGTTCTTC. Its protein is CASSPMHTSDEQFF. Drawing the rest from reference TRBV18 and TRBJ2-1, the complete variable domain is NAGVMQNPRHLVRRRGQEARLRCSPMKGHSHVYWYRQLPEEGLKFMVYLQKENIIDESGMPKERFSAEFPKEGPSILRIQQVVRGDSAAYFCASSPMHTSDEQFFGPGTRLTVL.

As for this clone: The junction shows a germline mismatch at one end, possibly a read error. The chain links TRBV18 to TRBJ1-1; D may be TRBD1 (5 bases). The CDR3 is 14 residues long. CDR1 and CDR2 from the germline V gene are KGHSH and LQKENI. CDR3 DNA sequence: TGTACCAGCTCACCACCAGGGATGATCGCTGAAGCTTTCTTT. Translation gives CTSSPPGMIAEAFF.

This rearrangement joins TRBV11-2 to TRBJ2-3, with D perhaps matching TRBD2 (6 bases). The CDR3 consists of 17 residues. The ends were cut back, 6 bases at V and 2 bases at J, with 21 bases in the middle. Per germline, CDR1 SGHAT and CDR2 FQNNGV. In DNA, the CDR3 is TGTGCCAGCAGTTTGGAGGGCAGAGTCCCCAACACAGATACGCAGTATTTT. As protein: CASSLEGRVPNTDTQYF.

The chain links TRBV29-1 to TRBJ2-7; TRBD2 agrees at 7 bases. CDR1 is SQVTM and CDR2 is ANQGSEA in the germline V gene. The trim removed 5 bases at V and 6 bases at J, leaving 13 bases unmatched. The CDR3 has 14 residues. The CDR3, as DNA: TGCAGCGTTCAGGTTCGGCTAGCGGTTGGCGAGCAGTACTTC. This gives the protein CSVQVRLAVGEQYF.

A few counts support this clone. The genes are TRBV18 and TRBJ2-7; D is perhaps TRBD1 (7 bases). The germline V gene encodes CDR1 KGHSH and CDR2 LQKENI. This CDR3 spans 15 amino acids. Trimming stripped 3 bases from V and 6 bases from J, with 18 bases between. The CDR3 bases are TGTGCCAGCTCACCTCGTTCGTCCCAGGGGGGCGAGCAGTACTTC. Translating it yields CASSPRSSQGGEQYF.

Notes on this clone: The same CDR3 is also encoded by other DNA sequences in this sample. This chain links TRBV5-1 with TRBJ2-7; 12 bases fit TRBD2. This CDR3 spans 15 amino acids. Germline assignment: CDR1 SGHRS and CDR2 YFSETQ. V lost 4 bases and J lost 2; bases outside the gene matches: 4. The CDR3 loop reads CASSPGLAGTYEQYF. The CDR3, as DNA: TGCGCCAGCAGCCCAGGACTAGCGGGAACCTACGAGCAGTACTTC.

The CDR3 region is CASNQGTRAYNEQFF. Written as DNA, the CDR3 is TGTGCCAGCAACCAAGGTACTAGGGCCTACAATGAGCAGTTCTTC. The gene calls are TRBV27 and TRBJ2-1; D is possibly TRBD2 (5 bases). Germline V gene sequence: CDR1 MNHEY, CDR2 SMNVEV (reference sequence). The V end lost 7 bases, the J end lost 2 bases, and 15 bases lay between the germline ends. The CDR3 runs 15 residues.

This chain joins TRBV7-9 and TRBJ2-3; TRBD1 is a possible D gene (5 bases). The CDR3 has 16 residues. From germline, CDR1 is SEHNR and CDR2 FQNEAQ (reference sequence). V was pared by 1 base and J by 4 bases, with 15 bases between. CDR3 bases: TGTGCCAGCAGCTTAGATCGTACGGCGACAGCAGATACGCAGTATTTT. Translation gives CASSLDRTATADTQYF. Filled out from reference TRBV7-9 and TRBJ2-3, the complete variable domain reads DTGVSQNPRHKITKRGQNVTFRCDPISEHNRLYWYRQTLGQGPEFLTYFQNEAQLEKSRLLSDRFSAERPKGSFSTLEIQRTEQGDSAMYLCASSLDRTATADTQYFGPGTRLTVL.

The chain uses TRBV5-4 and TRBJ2-2; 13 nucleotides align to TRBD2. The CDR3 length is 16 residues. V gave up 3 bases and J gave up 7 bases; unmatched junction bases: 6. Per germline, CDR1 SGHNT and CDR2 YYREEE (reference sequence). The CDR3 loop is CASSSGLAGLGGELFF. CDR3 coding DNA: TGTGCCAGCAGCTCGGGACTAGCGGGATTGGGCGGGGAGCTGTTTTTT.

The chain employs TRBV4-1 and TRBJ1-2; D may be TRBD1 (5 bases). This CDR3 spans 17 amino acids. The germline V gene encodes CDR1 MGHRA and CDR2 YSYEKL. V shed 1 base and J shed 3 bases, with 18 bases lying between them. CDR3 in amino acids: CASSQGEPGRGDYGYTF. Here the CDR3 DNA reads TGCGCCAGCAGCCAAGGCGAGCCGGGAAGGGGAGACTATGGCTACACCTTC.

The V and J genes are TRBV2 and TRBJ1-1; D is uncertain. Trimming pared 4 bases from V and 2 bases from J, leaving 11 bases between. The CDR3 sequence is 14 residues long. Germline CDR1 and CDR2: SNHLY and FYNNEI. The CDR3 DNA follows: TGTGCCAGCAGTGCTTCGTTGGTTAACACTGAAGCTTTCTTT. Residues: CASSASLVNTEAFF.

A note on this clone: Other nucleotide sequences in the sample specify the same CDR3. V gene TRBV6-5 combines with J gene TRBJ2-5; D remains ambiguous. Germline CDR1 is MNHEY and CDR2 is SVGAGI. V was shortened by 3 bases and J by 2 bases, with 4 bases between the two germline ends. The CDR3 runs to 12 residues. CDR3 DNA: TGTGCCAGCAGTTATAGTCAAGAGACCCAGTACTTC. It translates to CASSYSQETQYF.

The chain couples TRBV9 to TRBJ2-2, with 9 bases identical to TRBD1. Germline CDR1 and CDR2: SGDLS and YYNGEE. V lost 5 bases to trimming and J lost 3 bases; unmatched junction nucleotides: 2. CDR3 length equals 14 residues. As DNA, the CDR3 is TGTGCCAGCAGTGGACAGGGGTACACCGGGGAGCTGTTTTTT. Translated: CASSGQGYTGELFF.

This chain joins TRBV4-2 and TRBJ2-1, with no clear D. There are 17 residues in the CDR3. V was clipped by 0 bases and J by 2 bases, with 14 bases between them. Germline CDR1 reads LGHNA; CDR2 reads YNFKEQ. The CDR3 DNA sequence: TGTGCCAGCAGCCAAGATTACGGCGGACCGCCCTACAATGAGCAGTTCTTC. Protein sequence: CASSQDYGGPPYNEQFF.

This clone was seen many times. The chain couples TRBV28 to TRBJ2-1; no clear D. The V gene's germline CDR1 is MDHEN and CDR2 SYDVKM. Trimming took 8 bases from V and 5 from J, leaving 19 bases between them. The CDR3 is 15 residues long. CDR3 sequence: CASANLGRINNEQFF. DNA of the CDR3: TGTGCCAGCGCCAACCTAGGTAGGATAAACAATGAGCAGTTCTTC.

This clone has only one observation. J is TRBJ2-1 and V is TRBV5-4, with 11 bases that match TRBD2. J gave up 1 base and V 0 bases, and 6 bases lay outside the gene matches. The CDR3 spans 18 residues. Per the germline V gene, CDR1 is SGHNT and CDR2 is YYREEE (reference sequence). The CDR3 DNA follows: TGTGCCAGCAGCTTGGTAACTAGCGGGAGAAGGTCCTACAATGAGCAGTTCTTC. It encodes CASSLVTSGRRSYNEQFF.